Each of the 17 T cell receptor beta chains below was sequenced from the same sample in a study of T cells after posttransplantation cyclophosphamide. Busulfan-fludarabine conditioning, marrow transplant, and cyclophosphamide on days +3 and +4 were administered. Clones were read by immunoSEQ multiplex PCR, and TCRdb kept only the in-frame ones, dropping some. The sample lists approximately 11,000 clones; 90% to 95% were seen once. The sequenced sample was PBMCs, obtained after allogeneic stem cell transplant with posttransplant cyclophosphamide. The receptors were gathered from a female patient aged 30-39 years who received an allogeneic stem cell transplant from an unrelated donor, was CMV-positive, and had no GVHD. Some T cells may have come from the graft donor.

J is TRBJ1-2 and V is TRBV13, with TRBD1 identical over 7 bases. V shed 4 bases and J 2 bases; nucleotides not matched to a gene: 7. The CDR3 contains 15 residues. Looked up from germline, CDR1 is PRHDT and CDR2 is FYEKMQ (reference sequence). The CDR3, as DNA: TGTGCCAGCAGCTCGCGGGACAGCCTAAACTATGGCTACACCTTC. This sequence encodes CASSSRDSLNYGYTF.

The CDR3 nucleotides read TGTGCCAGCAGGGCGACAGGGGTCTATGGCTACACCTTC. Translating gives CASRATGVYGYTF. The rearrangement joins TRBV6-6 to TRBJ1-2; 8 nucleotides agree with TRBD1. This CDR3 has 13 residues. After removal of 6 bases from V and 4 bases from J, the junction contained 4 bases not matched to a gene. Germline values: CDR1 MNHNY, CDR2 SVGAGI (reference sequence).

This clone showed up just a few times. A junction boundary mismatches the germline segment, possibly from a read error. The V call is TRBV9, the J call TRBJ1-1; D uncertain. Germline CDR1 is SGDLS and CDR2 is YYNGEE. The CDR3 length is 14 residues. The CDR3 here is CASSVVSGNSEAFF. Here the CDR3 DNA reads TGTGCCAGCAGCGTAGTAAGCGGAAACAGTGAAGCTTTCTTT.

The V gene is TRBV9, the J gene TRBJ1-3; no definite D call. CDR1 is SGDLS, CDR2 YYNGEE, per germline. The CDR3 sequence is 16 residues long. V was clipped by 1 base and J by 6 bases, with 17 bases between them. In nucleotides, the CDR3 is TGTGCCAGCAGCGTATCCCCCCGGCCGGCGGAAAACACCATATATTTT. This codes for CASSVSPRPAENTIYF. The entire variable domain, with the rest obtained from reference TRBV9 and TRBJ1-3, is as follows: DSGVTQTPKHLITATGQRVTLRCSPRSGDLSVYWYQQSLDQGLQFLIQYYNGEERAKGNILERFSAQQFPDLHSELNLSSLELGDSALYFCASSVSPRPAENTIYFGEGSWLTVV.

The J gene is TRBJ1-2, the V gene TRBV7-9; 11 bases map to TRBD1. Trimming at V came to 6 bases and at J to 8 bases, leaving 11 bases not matched to a gene. The CDR3 totals 15 residues. Germline lookup yields CDR1 SEHNR and CDR2 FQNEAQ (reference sequence). CDR3 DNA sequence: TGTGCCAGCAGGACTATTCCGGGACAGGGGGGGGGCTACACCTTC. It encodes CASRTIPGQGGGYTF.

This chain connects TRBV18 to TRBJ1-3; D is perhaps TRBD1 (5 bases). V was cut by 1 base and J by 0 bases, with 16 bases left in between. The CDR3 consists of 18 residues. Germline CDR1 reads KGHSH; CDR2 reads LQKENI. In DNA, the CDR3 is TGTGCCAGCTCACCACTATTAGCCAGGGCCGTCTCTGGAAACACCATATATTTT. It specifies CASSPLLARAVSGNTIYF.

The chain links TRBV19 to TRBJ2-5; TRBD1 matches 10 bases. The DNA end is more similar to TRBJ2-7, so the J call may be wrong. The germline gives CDR1 LNHDA, CDR2 SQIVND (reference sequence). The CDR3 covers 14 residues. The CDR3 is CASSTGQGTGEQYF. CDR3 DNA sequence: TGTGCCAGTAGTACGGGACAGGGGACGGGCGAGCAGTACTTC.

This clone was picked up one time. CDR3 region: CASSQERSANYGYTF. CDR3 DNA sequence: TGTGCCAGCAGCCAAGAGAGGTCGGCGAACTATGGCTACACCTTC. The chain combines TRBV4-2 with TRBJ1-2; D ambiguous. The germline V gene has CDR1 LGHNA and CDR2 YNFKEQ. Trimming left V 0 bases short and J 2 bases short, with 10 bases between. This CDR3 is 15 amino acids long.

The gene calls are TRBV5-1 and TRBJ2-5; TRBD2 matches at 8 bases. V was clipped by 0 bases and J by 4 bases; unmatched bases: 5. The CDR3 is 15 residues long. CDR1 is SGHRS, CDR2 YFSETQ, per germline. CDR3 DNA sequence: TGCGCCAGCAGCTTGGCTACGGGGGGGCGAGAGACCCAGTACTTC. Protein product: CASSLATGGRETQYF. The complete variable domain, with remaining parts taken from reference TRBV5-1 and TRBJ2-5, reads KAGVTQTPRYLIKTRGQQVTLSCSPISGHRSVSWYQQTPGQGLQFLFEYFSETQRNKGNFPGRFSGRQFSNSRSEMNVSTLELGDSALYLCASSLATGGRETQYFGPGTRLLVL.

Only one count was recorded for this clone. J is TRBJ1-1 and V is TRBV7-2, with D perhaps matching TRBD1 (5 bases). This CDR3 has 18 residues. Trimming removed 3 bases at V and 0 bases at J, with 20 bases between. Germline V gene data show CDR1 as SGHTA and CDR2 as FQGNSA. The CDR3: CASSFIGGRRGMNTEAFF. The CDR3 nucleotides are TGTGCCAGCAGCTTCATTGGGGGGAGACGGGGCATGAACACTGAAGCTTTCTTT.

The V gene is TRBV19, the J gene TRBJ1-2; a weak D match, TRBD1 (6 bases). Per the germline V gene, CDR1 is LNHDA and CDR2 is SQIVND (reference sequence). V lost 6 bases and J lost 1, with 15 bases in between. This CDR3 has 15 residues. CDR3 residues: CASRLKDSDNYGYTF. The CDR3, as DNA: TGTGCCAGTAGGCTCAAGGACAGTGATAACTATGGCTACACCTTC.

This rearrangement joins TRBV5-8 to TRBJ2-2; D is unresolved. V was clipped by 5 bases and J by 4 bases, with 9 bases between them. The CDR3 has 13 amino acids. CDR1 is SGHTS, CDR2 YDEGEE, per germline. CDR3 sequence: CASSSHPTGELFF. The CDR3 nucleotides are TGTGCCAGCAGTTCCCATCCCACCGGGGAGCTGTTTTTT.

The chain combines TRBV7-2 with TRBJ2-7, with a tentative D call TRBD1 (5 bases). Germline CDR1 reads SGHTA; CDR2 reads FQGNSA. This CDR3 has 13 residues. V lost 1 base to trimming and J lost 3 bases, with 7 bases between them. This CDR3 is CASSLGTIYEQYF. In DNA, the CDR3 is TGTGCCAGCAGCTTAGGGACAATCTACGAGCAGTACTTC. Full variable domain (rest looked up from reference TRBV7-2 and TRBJ2-7): GAGVSQSPSNKVTEKGKDVELRCDPISGHTALYWYRQSLGQGLEFLIYFQGNSAPDKSGLPSDRFSAERTGGSVSTLTIQRTQQEDSAVYLCASSLGTIYEQYFGPGTRLTVT.

V usage is TRBV10-3 and J usage is TRBJ1-3; 7 nucleotides align to TRBD1. The J segment lost 2 bases and the V segment lost 4 bases, leaving 11 bases of the junction unmatched. The CDR3 covers 17 residues. Germline values: CDR1 ENHRY, CDR2 SYGVKD. The CDR3: CAISGGYQQGPGNTIYF. The CDR3 nucleotides read TGTGCCATCAGTGGCGGTTACCAACAGGGGCCTGGAAACACCATATATTTT.

This clone has a single count. The chain joins TRBV4-2 to TRBJ2-3; tentatively, D is TRBD2 (5 bases). Between the trimmed V and J ends, which lost 0 bases and 5 bases, there was a span of 15 bases. The germline V gene encodes CDR1 LGHNA and CDR2 YNFKEQ. This CDR3 region has 16 residues. CDR3: CASSQEWRRGRDTQYF. CDR3 nucleotide sequence: TGTGCCAGCAGCCAAGAGTGGCGGAGAGGGAGAGATACGCAGTATTTT.

This sequence joins TRBV11-3 and TRBJ2-2, with D possibly TRBD2 on 5 matching bases. The V end lost 5 bases, the J end lost 5 bases, and 15 bases lay between the germline ends. CDR1 and CDR2 from the germline V gene are SGHNT and YENEEA. There are 15 residues in the CDR3. CDR3 sequence (DNA): TGTGCCAGCAGCCCGTCCGAGGGATGGACCGGGGAGCTGTTTTTT. Translating gives CASSPSEGWTGELFF.

V is TRBV5-5 and J is TRBJ1-2; 8 bases are a match to TRBD1. V lost 4 bases, J lost 7 bases, and 12 bases stayed unmatched. The CDR3 is made up of 15 amino acids. Germline loops: CDR1 SGHKS, CDR2 YYEKEE (reference sequence). CDR3 residues: CASSQRDRSPGGYTF. DNA for the CDR3: TGTGCCAGCAGCCAACGGGACAGGAGTCCGGGTGGCTACACCTTC.